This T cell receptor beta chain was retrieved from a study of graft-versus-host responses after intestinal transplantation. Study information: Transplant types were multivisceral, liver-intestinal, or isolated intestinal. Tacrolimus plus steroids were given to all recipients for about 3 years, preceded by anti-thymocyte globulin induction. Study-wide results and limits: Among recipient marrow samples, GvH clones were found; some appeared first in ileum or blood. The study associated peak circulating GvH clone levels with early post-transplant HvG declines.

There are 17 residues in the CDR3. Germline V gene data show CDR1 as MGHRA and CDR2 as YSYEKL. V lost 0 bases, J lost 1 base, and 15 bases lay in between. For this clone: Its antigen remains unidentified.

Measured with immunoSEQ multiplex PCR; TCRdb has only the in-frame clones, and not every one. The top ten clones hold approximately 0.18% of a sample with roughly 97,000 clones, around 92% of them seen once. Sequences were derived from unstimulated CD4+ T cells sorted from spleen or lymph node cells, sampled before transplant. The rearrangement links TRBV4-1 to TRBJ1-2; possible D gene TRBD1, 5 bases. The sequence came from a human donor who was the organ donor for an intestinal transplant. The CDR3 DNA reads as TGCGCCAGCAGCCAAGATTCTGGCAGGAGGGGTAACTATGGCTACACCTTC. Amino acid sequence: CASSQDSGRRGNYGYTF.